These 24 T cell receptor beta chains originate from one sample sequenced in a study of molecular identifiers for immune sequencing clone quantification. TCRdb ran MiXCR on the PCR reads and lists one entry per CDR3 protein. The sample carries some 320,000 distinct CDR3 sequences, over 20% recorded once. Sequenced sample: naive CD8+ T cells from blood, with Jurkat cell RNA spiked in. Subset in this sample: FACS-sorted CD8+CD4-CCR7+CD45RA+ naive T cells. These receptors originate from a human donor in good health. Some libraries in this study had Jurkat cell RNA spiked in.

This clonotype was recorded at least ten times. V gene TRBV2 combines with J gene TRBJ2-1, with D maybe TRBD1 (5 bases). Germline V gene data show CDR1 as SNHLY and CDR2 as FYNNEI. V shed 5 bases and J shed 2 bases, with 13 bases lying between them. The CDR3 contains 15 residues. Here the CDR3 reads CASSYQGSPYNEQFF. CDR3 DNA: TGTGCCAGCAGTTATCAGGGATCTCCCTACAATGAGCAGTTCTTC.

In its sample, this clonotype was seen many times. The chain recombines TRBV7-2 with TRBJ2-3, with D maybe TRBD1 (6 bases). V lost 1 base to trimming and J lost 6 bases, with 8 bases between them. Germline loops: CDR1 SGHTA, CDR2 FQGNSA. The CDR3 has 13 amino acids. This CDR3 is CASSLGGPDTQYF. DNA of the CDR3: TGTGCCAGCAGCTTAGGGGGGCCTGATACGCAGTATTTT. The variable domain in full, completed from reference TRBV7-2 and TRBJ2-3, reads GAGVSQSPSNKVTEKGKDVELRCDPISGHTALYWYRQSLGQGLEFLIYFQGNSAPDKSGLPSDRFSAERTGGSVSTLTIQRTQQEDSAVYLCASSLGGPDTQYFGPGTRLTVL.

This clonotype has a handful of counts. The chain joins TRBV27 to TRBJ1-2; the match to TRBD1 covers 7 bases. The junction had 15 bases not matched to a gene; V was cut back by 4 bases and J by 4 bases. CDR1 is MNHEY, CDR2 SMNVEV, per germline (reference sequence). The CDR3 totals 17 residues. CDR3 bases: TGTGCCAGCAGTTCTACCCGGCTGGACAGGCAGCTCTATGGCTACACCTTC. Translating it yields CASSSTRLDRQLYGYTF.

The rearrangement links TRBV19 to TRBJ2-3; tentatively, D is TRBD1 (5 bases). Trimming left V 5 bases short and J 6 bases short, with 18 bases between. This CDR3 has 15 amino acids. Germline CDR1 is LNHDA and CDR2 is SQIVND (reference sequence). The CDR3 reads CASSPQGSAGDTQYF. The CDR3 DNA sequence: TGTGCCAGTAGTCCCCAGGGATCTGCAGGTGATACGCAGTATTTT.

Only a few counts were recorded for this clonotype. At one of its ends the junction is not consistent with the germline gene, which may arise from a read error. The CDR3, as DNA: TGTGCCAGCAGTTACCATCCAGGGGTTGGTGAAAAACTGCTTTTT. Its translation: CASSYHPGVGEKLLF. This chain connects TRBV6-5 to TRBJ1-4, with D maybe TRBD1 (6 bases). CDR1 and CDR2 from the germline V gene are MNHEY and SVGAGI. The CDR3 spans 15 residues.

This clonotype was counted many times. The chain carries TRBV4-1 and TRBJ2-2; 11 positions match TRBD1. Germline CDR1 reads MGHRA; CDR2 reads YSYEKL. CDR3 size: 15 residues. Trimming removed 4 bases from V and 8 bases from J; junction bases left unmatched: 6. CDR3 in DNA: TGCGCCAGCAGCCCCGGACAGGGGGCAAGGGGGGAGCTGTTTTTT. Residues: CASSPGQGARGELFF.

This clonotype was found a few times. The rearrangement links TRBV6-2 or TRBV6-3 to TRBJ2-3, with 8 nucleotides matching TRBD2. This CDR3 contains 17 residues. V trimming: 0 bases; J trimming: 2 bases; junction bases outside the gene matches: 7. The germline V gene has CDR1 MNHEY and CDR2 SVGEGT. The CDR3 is CASSYSSSGGTTDTQYF. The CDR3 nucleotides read TGTGCCAGCAGTTACTCGTCCAGCGGGGGTACCACAGATACGCAGTATTTT.

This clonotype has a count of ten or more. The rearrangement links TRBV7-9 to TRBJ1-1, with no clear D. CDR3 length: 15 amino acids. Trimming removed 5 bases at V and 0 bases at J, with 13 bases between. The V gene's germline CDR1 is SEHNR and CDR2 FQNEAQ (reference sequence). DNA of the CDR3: TGTGCCAGCAGCGCAATTATAACCATGAACACTGAAGCTTTCTTT. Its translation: CASSAIITMNTEAFF.

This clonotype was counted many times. CDR3 sequence: CASSRTIDTHNEAFF. CDR3 in DNA: TGTGCCAGCAGTCGCACCATCGACACACACAATGAAGCTTTCTTT. The chain links TRBV7-9 to TRBJ1-1; the D is unclear. The V gene's germline CDR1 is SEHNR and CDR2 FQNEAQ (reference sequence). The CDR3 loop spans 15 amino acids. Trimming stripped 6 bases from V and 7 bases from J, with 21 bases between.

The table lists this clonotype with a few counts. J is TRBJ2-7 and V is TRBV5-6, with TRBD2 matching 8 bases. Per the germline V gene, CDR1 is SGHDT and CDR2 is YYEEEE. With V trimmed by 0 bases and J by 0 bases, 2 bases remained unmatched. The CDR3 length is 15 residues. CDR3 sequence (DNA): TGTGCCAGCAGCTTGGCGAGCGGGGGCTCCTACGAGCAGTACTTC. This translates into CASSLASGGSYEQYF.

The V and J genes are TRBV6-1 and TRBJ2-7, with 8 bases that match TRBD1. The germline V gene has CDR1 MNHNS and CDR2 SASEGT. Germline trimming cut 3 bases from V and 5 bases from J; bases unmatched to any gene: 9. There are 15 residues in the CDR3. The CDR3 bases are TGTGCCAGCAGTGACCACCGGACAGGGTACGACGAGCAGTACTTC. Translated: CASSDHRTGYDEQYF.

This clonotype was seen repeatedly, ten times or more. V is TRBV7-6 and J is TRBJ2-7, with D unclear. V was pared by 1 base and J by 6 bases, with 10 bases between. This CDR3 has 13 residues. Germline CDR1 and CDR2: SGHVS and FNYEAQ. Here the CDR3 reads CASSLGPGTEQYF. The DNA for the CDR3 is TGTGCCAGCAGCTTAGGTCCAGGCACCGAGCAGTACTTC.

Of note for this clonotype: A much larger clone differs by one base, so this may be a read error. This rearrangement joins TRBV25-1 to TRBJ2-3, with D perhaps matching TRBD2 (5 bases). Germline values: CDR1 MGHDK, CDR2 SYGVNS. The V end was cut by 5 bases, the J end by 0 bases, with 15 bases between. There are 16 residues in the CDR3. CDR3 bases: TGTGCCAGCAGTCCTTGGACTGAAACTAGCACAGATACGCAGTATTTT. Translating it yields CASSPWTETSTDTQYF.

The CDR3 is CASTLGVGTGNTIYF. The CDR3 DNA is TGTGCCAGTACCCTCGGGGTGGGCACTGGAAACACCATATATTTT. The rearrangement links TRBV19 to TRBJ1-3; D not certain. Germline assignment: CDR1 LNHDA and CDR2 SQIVND (reference sequence). Trimming removed 7 bases at V and 2 bases at J, with 15 bases between. This CDR3 spans 15 amino acids.

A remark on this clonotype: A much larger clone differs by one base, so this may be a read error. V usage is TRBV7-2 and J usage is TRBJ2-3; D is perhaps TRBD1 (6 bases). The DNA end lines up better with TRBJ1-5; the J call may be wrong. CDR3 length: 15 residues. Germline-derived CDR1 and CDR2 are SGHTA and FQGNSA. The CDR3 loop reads CASSLAGAHTDTQHF. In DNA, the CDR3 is TGTGCCAGCAGCTTAGCGGGGGCTCACACAGATACGCAGCATTTT.

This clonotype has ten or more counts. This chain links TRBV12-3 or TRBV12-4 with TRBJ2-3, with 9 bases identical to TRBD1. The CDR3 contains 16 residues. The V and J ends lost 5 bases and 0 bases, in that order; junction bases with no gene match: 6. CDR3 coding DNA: TGTGCCAGCAGTGAGGACAGGGGACATAGCACAGATACGCAGTATTTT. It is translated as CASSEDRGHSTDTQYF.

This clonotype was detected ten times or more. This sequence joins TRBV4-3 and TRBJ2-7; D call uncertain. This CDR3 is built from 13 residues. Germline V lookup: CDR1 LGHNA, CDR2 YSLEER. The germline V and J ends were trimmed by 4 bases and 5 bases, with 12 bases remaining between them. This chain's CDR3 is CASSRGPGNEQYF. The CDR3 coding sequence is TGCGCCAGCAGCCGCGGTCCAGGAAACGAGCAGTACTTC.

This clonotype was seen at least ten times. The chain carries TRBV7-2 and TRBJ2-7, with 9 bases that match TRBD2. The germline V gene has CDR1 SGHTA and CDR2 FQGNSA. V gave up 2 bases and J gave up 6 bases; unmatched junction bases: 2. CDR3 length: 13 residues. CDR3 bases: TGTGCCAGCAGCTTACTAGCGGGATCCGAGCAGTACTTC. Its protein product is CASSLLAGSEQYF.

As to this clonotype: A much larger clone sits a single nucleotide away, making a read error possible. CDR3: CASSPRGDAEAFF. The DNA of the CDR3 is TGTGCCAGCAGTCCACGAGGGGACGCTGAAGCTTTCTTT. This chain connects TRBV12-3 or TRBV12-4 to TRBJ1-1; weak D call: TRBD1 (5 bases). V lost 5 bases and J 6 bases, leaving 13 bases between the germline ends. The CDR3 loop spans 13 amino acids.

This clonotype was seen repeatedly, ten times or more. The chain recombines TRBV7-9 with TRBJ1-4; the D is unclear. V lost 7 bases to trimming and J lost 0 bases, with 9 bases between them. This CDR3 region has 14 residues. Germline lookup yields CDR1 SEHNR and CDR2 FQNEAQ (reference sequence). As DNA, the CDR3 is TGTGCCAGCACTACAGCCGCAACTAATGAAAAACTGTTTTTT. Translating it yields CASTTAATNEKLFF.

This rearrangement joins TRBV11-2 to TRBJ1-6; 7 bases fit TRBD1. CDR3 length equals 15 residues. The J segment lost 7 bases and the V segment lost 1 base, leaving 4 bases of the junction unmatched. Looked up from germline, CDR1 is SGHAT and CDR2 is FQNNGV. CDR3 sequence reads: CASSLGDSPNSPLHF. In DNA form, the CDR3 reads TGTGCCAGCAGCTTAGGGGACAGCCCAAATTCACCCCTCCACTTT.

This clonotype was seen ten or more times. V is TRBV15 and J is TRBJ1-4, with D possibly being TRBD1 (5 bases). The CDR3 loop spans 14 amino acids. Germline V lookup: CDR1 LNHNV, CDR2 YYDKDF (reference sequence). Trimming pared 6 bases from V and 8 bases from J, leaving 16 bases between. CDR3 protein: CATSPLGGSEKLFF. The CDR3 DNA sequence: TGTGCCACCAGTCCCCTGGGGGGGTCGGAAAAACTGTTTTTT.

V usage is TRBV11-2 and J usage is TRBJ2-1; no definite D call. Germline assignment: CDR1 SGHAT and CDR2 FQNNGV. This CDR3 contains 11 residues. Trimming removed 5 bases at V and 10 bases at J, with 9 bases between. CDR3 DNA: TGTGCCAGCAGCCCTATCGAAGAGCAGTTCTTC. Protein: CASSPIEEQFF.

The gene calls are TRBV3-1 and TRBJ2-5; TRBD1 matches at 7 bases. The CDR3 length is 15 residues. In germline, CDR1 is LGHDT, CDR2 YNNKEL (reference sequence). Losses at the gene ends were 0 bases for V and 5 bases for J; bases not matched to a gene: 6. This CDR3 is CASSQEGGRAETQYF. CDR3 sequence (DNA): TGTGCCAGCAGCCAAGAAGGGGGCAGGGCGGAGACCCAGTACTTC.